This record concerns one T cell receptor beta chain sequence. Graft tissue was processed to release intraepithelial and lamina propria lymphocytes. The repertoire was sequenced with immunoSEQ multiplex PCR; TCRdb's copy has only in-frame clones and lacks some. The data contain about 15,000 clones, just under 75% of them seen just once; the ten biggest clones take up under 3.5%. The record originates from a study of graft-versus-host responses after intestinal transplantation. Study at large: Anti-thymocyte globulin induction preceded two to four years of tacrolimus and steroid maintenance in all recipients.

The TCR was taken from a human patient who received an intestinal transplant, so some T cells may come from the graft donor. The sequencing here drew on ileum tissue, taken 14 days after transplant.

CDR3: CAFGLAGGADTQYF. The CDR3 DNA reads TGTGCCTTTGGACTAGCGGGAGGTGCAGATACGCAGTATTTT. The chain has TRBV30 and TRBJ2-3, with TRBD2 identical over 14 bases. J was trimmed by 4 bases and V by 7 bases; bases with no gene match: 4. Per the germline V gene, CDR1 is GTSNPN and CDR2 is SVGIG (reference sequence). The CDR3 covers 14 residues.